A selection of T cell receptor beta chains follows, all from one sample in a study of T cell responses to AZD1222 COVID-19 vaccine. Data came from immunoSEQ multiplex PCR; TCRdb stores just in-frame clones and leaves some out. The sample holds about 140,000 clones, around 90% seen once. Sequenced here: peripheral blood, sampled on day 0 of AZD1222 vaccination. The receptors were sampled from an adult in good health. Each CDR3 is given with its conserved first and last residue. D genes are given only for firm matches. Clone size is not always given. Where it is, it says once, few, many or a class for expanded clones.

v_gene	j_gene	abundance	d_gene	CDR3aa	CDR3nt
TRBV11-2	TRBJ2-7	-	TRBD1	CASSFFPGQGYEQYF	TGTGCCAGCAGCTTCTTCCCGGGACAGGGTTACGAGCAGTACTTC
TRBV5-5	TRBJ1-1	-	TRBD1	CASTLGQGANTEAFF	TGTGCCAGCACCCTAGGACAGGGGGCGAACACTGAAGCTTTCTTT
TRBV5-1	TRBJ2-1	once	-	CASSYRTAGNEQFF	TGCGCCAGCAGCTACAGGACAGCGGGCAATGAGCAGTTCTTC
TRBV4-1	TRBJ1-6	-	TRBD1	CASSQYHPGTVNSPLHF	TGCGCCAGCAGCCAGTACCACCCTGGGACAGTTAATTCACCCCTCCACTTT
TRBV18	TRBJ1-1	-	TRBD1	CASSLLRDSGGNTEAFF	TGTGCCAGCTCACTCCTGCGGGACAGTGGAGGGAACACTGAAGCTTTCTTT
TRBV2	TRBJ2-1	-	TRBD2	CASSLTSGANNEQFF	TGTGCCAGCAGTCTAACTAGCGGGGCAAACAATGAGCAGTTCTTC
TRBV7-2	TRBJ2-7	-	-	CASSLGGINYEQYF	TGTGCCAGCAGCTTAGGCGGGATCAACTACGAGCAGTACTTC
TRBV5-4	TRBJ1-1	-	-	CASSQGQMNTEAFF	TGTGCCAGCTCTCAAGGACAGATGAACACTGAAGCTTTCTTT
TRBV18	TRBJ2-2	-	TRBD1	CASSPSPGQGRTGELFF	TGTGCCAGCTCACCCTCCCCGGGACAGGGGAGAACCGGGGAGCTGTTTTTT
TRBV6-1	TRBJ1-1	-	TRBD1	CASSELGTGEAFF	TGTGCCAGCAGTGAACTTGGGACAGGGGAAGCTTTCTTT
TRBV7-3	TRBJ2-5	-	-	CASSLQGTQETQYF	TGTGCCAGCAGCCTCCAGGGGACACAAGAGACCCAGTACTTC
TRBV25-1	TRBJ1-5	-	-	CASSEWGEGQPQHF	TGTGCCAGCAGTGAATGGGGGGAAGGTCAGCCCCAGCATTTT
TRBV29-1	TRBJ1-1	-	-	CSVEQYGWNTEAFF	TGCAGCGTGGAACAATATGGGTGGAACACTGAAGCTTTCTTT
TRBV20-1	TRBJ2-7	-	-	CSASEDSLDSEQYF	TGCAGTGCTAGTGAGGACTCCCTAGACTCCGAGCAGTACTTC
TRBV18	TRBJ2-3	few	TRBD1	CASSPGTGGDTQYF	TGTGCCAGCTCACCAGGAACAGGGGGGGATACGCAGTATTTT
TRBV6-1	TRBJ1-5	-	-	CASSEIGFQPQHF	TGTGCCAGCAGTGAAATCGGGTTTCAGCCCCAGCATTTT
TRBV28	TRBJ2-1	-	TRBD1	CASSSPPHRGGYNEQFF	TGTGCCAGCAGTTCCCCGCCACACAGGGGCGGCTACAATGAGCAGTTCTTC